The T cell receptor beta chain under discussion was sequenced for a study of lymphopenia after photon versus proton radiotherapy. Measured with immunoSEQ multiplex PCR; TCRdb has only the in-frame clones, and not every one. Among tens of thousands of clones listed, around four fifths were seen once. On this clone: Its antigen is unknown. At one of its ends the junction is not consistent with the germline gene, which may arise from a read error.

Overall study findings and caveats: A bigger post-nadir fall in TCR diversity correlated inversely with survival time in deceased patients. Survival link was tested only in deceased patients; proton benefit remains a possibility.

The CDR3 totals 14 residues. Germline values: CDR1 MNHNS, CDR2 SASEGT. The chain has TRBV6-1 and TRBJ1-1, with no clear D. The starting material was peripheral blood, obtained from a patient treated with proton-based radiotherapy. The sequence derives from a woman in her sixties or seventies with pancreatic cancer. The CDR3 reads CASREVLKGAEAFF. In nucleotides, the CDR3 is TGTGCCAGCAGGGAAGTGCTCAAGGGCGCTGAAGCTTTCTTT.